The clone carrying this T cell receptor (beta chain) was recorded a few times. The CDR3 loop spans 15 amino acids. V lost 5 bases, J lost 0 bases, and 12 bases lay in between. Germline values: CDR1 MNHNS, CDR2 SASEGT. A single record per CDR3 protein comes from TCRdb applying MiXCR to the RT-PCR reads. This table has approximately 680,000 distinct CDR3 sequences, 15% to 18% appearing once. The sample is drawn from a study of response to subunit inactivated influenza vaccine. This specimen was PBMCs from blood, taken about 11 days after vaccination. The chain has TRBV6-1 and TRBJ2-3; D is possibly TRBD2 (6 bases). The clonotype originates from a man between 45 and 60 years old who received an inactivated influenza vaccine. The CDR3, as DNA: TGTGCCAGCAGTAGGGCTAGCGCTAGCACAGATACGCAGTATTTT. Amino acids: CASSRASASTDTQYF.